This T cell receptor beta chain was sequenced for a study of PD-1 blockade in classical Hodgkin lymphoma. CDR1 and CDR2 from the germline V gene are MGHRA and YSYEKL. V shed 1 base and J shed 2 bases, with 9 bases lying between them. The CDR3 is made up of 14 amino acids. Study findings and constraints: Newly diagnosed patients reportedly trailed healthy donors in baseline TCR diversity. Whatever underlies the repertoire differences (possibly disease activity or prior therapy) remains undefined. Diversity similar to that of newly diagnosed patients was seen at baseline in complete responders.

Time point: cycle 4 day 1 (C4D1), after more than five weeks of nivolumab. Patients all relapsed after autologous stem cell transplantation, and there was variation in brentuximab vedotin exposure. The patients, who had relapsed/refractory classical Hodgkin lymphoma, achieved best responses of complete response, partial response or progressive disease. Remarks on this clone: Its antigen is unidentified.

Only in-frame clones appear in the TCRdb table, and some are missing; sequencing was by immunoSEQ multiplex PCR. The sample includes under 80,000 clones, 87% of them seen just once. Sequenced here: peripheral blood mononuclear cells (PBMCs), sampled before the fourth cycle of nivolumab. The sequence was collected from a human donor with classical Hodgkin lymphoma. This rearrangement joins TRBV4-1 to TRBJ2-7; D not certain. The CDR3 protein is CASSQVERTYEQYF. The DNA of the CDR3 is TGCGCCAGCAGCCAAGTAGAACGGACCTACGAGCAGTACTTC.